The 10 T cell receptor beta chains in this list originate from one sample, sequenced in a study of T cells in Graves' hyperthyroidism and ophthalmopathy. RNA transcripts were the template for amplifying TCR beta CDR3 regions. First-round RT-PCR with HTBI primers amplified the TCR CDR3 region. From the multiplex PCR reads, TCRdb called clonotypes with MiXCR, one entry per CDR3 protein. The sample yields a few hundred thousand distinct CDR3 sequences, around 42% seen once. The sequencing sample was made of peripheral blood or thyroid tissue (not recorded which). Every receptor here comes from a woman aged 18-29 years with Graves' hyperthyroidism.

This sequence joins TRBV2 and TRBJ2-5, with D possibly being TRBD1 or TRBD2 (5 bases each). The CDR3 totals 15 residues. Deletions cut 4 bases from V and 1 base from J, with 13 bases between. Germline-derived CDR1 and CDR2 are SNHLY and FYNNEI. Here the CDR3 reads CASSADPGTQETQYF. In DNA form, the CDR3 reads TGTGCCAGCAGTGCTGACCCGGGGACCCAAGAGACCCAGTACTTC.

V usage is TRBV29-1 and J usage is TRBJ2-5, with 9 bases matching TRBD1. The germline gives CDR1 SQVTM, CDR2 ANQGSEA. The CDR3 is made up of 12 amino acids. The trim removed 8 bases at V and 5 bases at J, leaving 6 bases unmatched. This CDR3 is CSSGQGRETQYF. CDR3 bases: TGCAGCTCTGGACAGGGGAGGGAGACCCAGTACTTC. The full variable domain, its missing parts supplied by reference TRBV29-1 and TRBJ2-5, is SAVISQKPSRDICQRGTSLTIQCQVDSQVTMMFWYRQQPGQSLTLIATANQGSEATYESGFVIDKFPISRPNLTFSTLTVSNMSPEDSSIYLCSSGQGRETQYFGPGTRLLVL.

This clonotype appeared many times. The chain couples TRBV5-1 to TRBJ1-2; TRBD1 aligns across 8 bases. CDR3 size: 15 residues. After removal of 0 bases from V and 2 bases from J, the junction contained 3 bases not matched to a gene. Germline V gives CDR1 SGHRS, CDR2 YFSETQ. The CDR3 protein is CASSLVTGENYGYTF. The CDR3 nucleotides are TGCGCCAGCAGCTTGGTGACAGGGGAGAACTATGGCTACACCTTC. Supplemented by reference TRBV5-1 and TRBJ1-2, the full variable domain reads KAGVTQTPRYLIKTRGQQVTLSCSPISGHRSVSWYQQTPGQGLQFLFEYFSETQRNKGNFPGRFSGRQFSNSRSEMNVSTLELGDSALYLCASSLVTGENYGYTFGSGTRLTVV.

This clonotype has a count of ten or more. V usage is TRBV2 and J usage is TRBJ1-2; D is unresolved. Trimming removed 6 bases at V and 5 bases at J, with 7 bases between. The germline CDR1 and CDR2 sequences are SNHLY and FYNNEI. This CDR3 has 11 residues. The CDR3 sequence: CASSQHYGYTF. The CDR3 DNA sequence: TGTGCCAGCAGCCAACATTATGGCTACACCTTC.

The chain's CDR3 is CASSRALRQGDTGELFF. The DNA of the CDR3 is TGTGCCAGCAGCCGAGCCCTAAGACAGGGCGACACCGGGGAGCTGTTTTTT. The V and J genes are TRBV7-9 and TRBJ2-2, with 7 bases matching TRBD1. The germline V gene has CDR1 SEHNR and CDR2 FQNEAQ (reference sequence). V shed 5 bases and J 3 bases; nucleotides not matched to a gene: 12. The CDR3 is 17 residues long.

In DNA form, the CDR3 reads TGTGCCAGCAGCCACGGACTGCTTGGGGACACCGGGGAGACCCAGTACTTC. Amino acid sequence: CASSHGLLGDTGETQYF. The chain is built from TRBV7-3 and TRBJ2-5; possibly TRBD1 for D (6 bases). The germline gives CDR1 SGHTA, CDR2 FQGTGA. V dropped 5 bases and J dropped 5 bases, with 24 bases sitting between them. The CDR3 runs to 17 residues.

The table lists this clonotype with a few counts. J is TRBJ2-3 and V is TRBV12-3 or TRBV12-4; unclear D gene. Trimming shortened V by 5 bases and J by 1 base, and 10 bases separated the two germline ends. The CDR3 sequence is 14 residues long. The CDR3 DNA follows: TGTGCCAGCAGTCCTGAGTGGGGCACAGATACGCAGTATTTT. It yields the protein CASSPEWGTDTQYF.

The J gene is TRBJ1-2, the V gene TRBV7-6, with a weak D call TRBD1 (6 bases). Germline CDR1 reads SGHVS; CDR2 reads FNYEAQ. The CDR3 is made up of 12 amino acids. V was shortened by 5 bases and J by 6 bases, with 10 bases between the two germline ends. As DNA, the CDR3 is TGTGCCAGCAGCAGGGGGGACGATGGCTACACCTTC. Translated, it gives CASSRGDDGYTF.

This clonotype was seen repeatedly, ten times or more. The rearrangement joins TRBV19 to TRBJ1-5; D is undetermined. The CDR3 is made up of 14 amino acids. In germline, CDR1 is LNHDA, CDR2 SQIVND (reference sequence). Between the trimmed V and J ends, which lost 4 bases and 3 bases, there was a span of 10 bases. CDR3 bases: TGTGCCAGTAGTAGACGATATGACAATCAGCCCCAGCATTTT. Translated: CASSRRYDNQPQHF.

This clonotype has a handful of counts. CDR3 sequence (DNA): TGTGCCATCAGTGGGGACAGGGGGGAACTGTTTTTT. Translated: CAISGDRGELFF. V gene TRBV10-3 combines with J gene TRBJ1-4; 11 bases line up with TRBD1. Germline V gene data show CDR1 as ENHRY and CDR2 as SYGVKD. Germline trimming cut 4 bases from V and 12 bases from J; bases unmatched to any gene: 1. This CDR3 is 12 amino acids long.